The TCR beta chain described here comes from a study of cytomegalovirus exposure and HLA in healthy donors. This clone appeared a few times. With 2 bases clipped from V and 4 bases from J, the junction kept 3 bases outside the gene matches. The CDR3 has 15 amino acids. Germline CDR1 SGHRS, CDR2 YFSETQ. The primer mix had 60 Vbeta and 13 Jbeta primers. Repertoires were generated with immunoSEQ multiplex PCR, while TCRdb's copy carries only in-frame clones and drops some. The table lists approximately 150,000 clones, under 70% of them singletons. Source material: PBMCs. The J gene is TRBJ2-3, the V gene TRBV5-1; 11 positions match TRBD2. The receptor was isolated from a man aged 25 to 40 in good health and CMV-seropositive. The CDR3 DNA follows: TGCGCCAGCAGCTTTGGGACTAGCGGCCCAGATACGCAGTATTTT. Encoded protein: CASSFGTSGPDTQYF.